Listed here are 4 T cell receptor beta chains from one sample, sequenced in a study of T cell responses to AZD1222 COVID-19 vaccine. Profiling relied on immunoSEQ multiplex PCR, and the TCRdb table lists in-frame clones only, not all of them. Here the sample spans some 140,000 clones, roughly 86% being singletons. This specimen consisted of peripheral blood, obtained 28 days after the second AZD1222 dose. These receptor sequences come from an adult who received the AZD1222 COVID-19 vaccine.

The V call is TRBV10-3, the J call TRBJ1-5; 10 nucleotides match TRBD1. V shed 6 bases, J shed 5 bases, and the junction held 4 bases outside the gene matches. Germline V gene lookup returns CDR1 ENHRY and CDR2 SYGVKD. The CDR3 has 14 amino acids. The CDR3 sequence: CAISRDRGDQPQHF. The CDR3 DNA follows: TGTGCCATCAGCCGGGACAGGGGTGATCAGCCCCAGCATTTT.

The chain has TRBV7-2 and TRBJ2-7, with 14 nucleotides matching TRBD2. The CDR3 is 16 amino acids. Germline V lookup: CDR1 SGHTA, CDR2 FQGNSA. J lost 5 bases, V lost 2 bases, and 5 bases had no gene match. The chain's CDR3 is CASSLSGLAGGHEQYF. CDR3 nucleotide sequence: TGTGCCAGCAGCTTATCCGGACTAGCGGGAGGCCACGAGCAGTACTTC.

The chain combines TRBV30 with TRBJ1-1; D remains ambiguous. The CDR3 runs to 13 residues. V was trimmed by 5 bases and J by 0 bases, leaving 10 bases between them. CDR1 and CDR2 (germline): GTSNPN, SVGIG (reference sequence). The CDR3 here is CAWYLYLNTEAFF. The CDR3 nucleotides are TGTGCCTGGTACCTTTACTTGAACACTGAAGCTTTCTTT.

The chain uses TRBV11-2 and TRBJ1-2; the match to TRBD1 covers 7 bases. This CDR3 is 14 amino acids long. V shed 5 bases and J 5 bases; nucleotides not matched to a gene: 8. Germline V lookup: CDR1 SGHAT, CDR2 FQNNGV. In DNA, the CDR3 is TGTGCCAGCAGCCCCAGACAGGGAGGGTATGGCTACACCTTC. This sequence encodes CASSPRQGGYGYTF.